These 24 T cell receptor beta chains originate from one sample sequenced in a study of cytomegalovirus exposure and HLA in healthy donors. The primer mix had 60 Vbeta and 13 Jbeta primers. TCRdb keeps only in-frame clones here, not all; method: immunoSEQ multiplex PCR. The profile shows 150,000 or so clones, roughly four fifths of them singletons. Sequencing was carried out using PBMCs. These receptors came from a female donor in good health and CMV-seronegative.

The V call is TRBV6-5, the J call TRBJ1-4, with D perhaps TRBD1 (5 bases). The germline V gene has CDR1 MNHEY and CDR2 SVGAGI. This CDR3 has 14 amino acids. The V end lost 5 bases, the J end lost 4 bases, and 11 bases lay between the germline ends. In DNA form, the CDR3 reads TGTGCCAGCAGTCGAGACAGACTTAATGAAAAACTGTTTTTT. This codes for CASSRDRLNEKLFF.

The chain is built from TRBV6-5 and TRBJ1-1; maybe TRBD1 (6 bases). The CDR3 is 16 amino acids. The V end lost 2 bases, the J end lost 5 bases, and 18 bases lay between the germline ends. Per germline, CDR1 MNHEY and CDR2 SVGAGI. The CDR3 reads CASSYHRTGRRTEAFF. The CDR3 bases are TGTGCCAGCAGTTACCATCGCACAGGGAGAAGAACTGAAGCTTTCTTT.

V and J are TRBV6-5 and TRBJ2-1; 10 bases align to TRBD1. This CDR3 is 13 amino acids long. With V trimmed by 5 bases and J by 6 bases, 1 base remained unmatched. The germline V gene has CDR1 MNHEY and CDR2 SVGAGI. Written as DNA, the CDR3 is TGTGCCAGCAGTAGGGACAGGGGCAATGAGCAGTTCTTC. Translated, it gives CASSRDRGNEQFF.

This clone was counted once. This chain links TRBV7-6 with TRBJ2-4, with 8 bases identical to TRBD2. Germline V gene lookup returns CDR1 SGHVS and CDR2 FNYEAQ. V lost 1 base, J lost 6 bases, and 11 bases stayed unmatched. The CDR3 has 17 amino acids. CDR3: CASSLDPAGVGGNIQYF. CDR3 coding DNA: TGTGCCAGCAGCTTAGACCCAGCGGGAGTCGGCGGAAACATTCAGTACTTC.

This chain links TRBV4-1 with TRBJ2-1, with 8 bases fitting TRBD1. V was pared by 0 bases and J by 4 bases, with 5 bases of the junction left unmatched. This CDR3 region has 16 residues. Germline CDR1 is MGHRA and CDR2 is YSYEKL. CDR3 amino acids: CASSQEGTGGYNEQFF. The DNA for the CDR3 is TGCGCCAGCAGCCAAGAAGGCACAGGGGGATACAATGAGCAGTTCTTC.

The rearrangement uses TRBV7-2 and TRBJ2-5; D remains ambiguous. The V gene lost 7 bases and the J gene lost 3 bases, with 18 bases spanning the gap. CDR1 is SGHTA, CDR2 FQGNSA, per germline. CDR3 length: 15 amino acids. This CDR3 is CASTQVRLVKETQYF. Here the CDR3 DNA reads TGTGCCAGCACCCAGGTCAGGCTGGTGAAAGAGACCCAGTACTTC.

This chain uses TRBV13 with TRBJ2-3; D not certain. Trimming took 6 bases from V and 9 from J, leaving 13 bases between them. Germline loops: CDR1 PRHDT, CDR2 FYEKMQ (reference sequence). This CDR3 comprises 12 residues. CDR3 residues: CASSFSPGTQYF. The CDR3 DNA follows: TGTGCCAGCAGTTTTAGCCCTGGCACGCAGTATTTT.

J is TRBJ1-2 and V is TRBV7-9; 7 bases are shared with TRBD1. In germline, CDR1 is SEHNR, CDR2 FQNEAQ (reference sequence). With 4 bases clipped from V and 8 bases from J, the junction kept 13 bases outside the gene matches. The CDR3 loop spans 15 amino acids. The chain's CDR3 is CASSSPGAGGNGYTF. The CDR3 region has the DNA TGTGCCAGCAGCTCCCCGGGGGCAGGGGGTAACGGCTACACCTTC.

This clone was seen a handful of times. The rearrangement joins TRBV7-8 to TRBJ1-1; 9 bases are shared with TRBD1. The CDR3 runs 16 residues. From germline, CDR1 is SGHVS and CDR2 FQNEAQ. After removal of 7 bases from V and 4 bases from J, the junction contained 13 bases not matched to a gene. This CDR3 reads CASIDVGGQGSTEAFF. CDR3 nucleotides: TGTGCCAGCATAGACGTCGGGGGACAGGGTTCCACTGAAGCTTTCTTT.

The sample holds one count of this clone. This rearrangement joins TRBV9 to TRBJ2-1; D may be TRBD2 (5 bases). The CDR3 is made up of 15 amino acids. The germline V gene has CDR1 SGDLS and CDR2 YYNGEE. V lost 4 bases to trimming and J lost 7 bases, with 18 bases between them. The CDR3 DNA reads as TGTGCCAGCAGCTCCGAACCAAGAGGGAGAAATGAGCAGTTCTTC. Its protein product is CASSSEPRGRNEQFF.

By share, this clone counts as medium-sized. This chain uses TRBV6-4 with TRBJ2-2, with D maybe TRBD2 (5 bases). The CDR3 length is 14 residues. Trimming pared 4 bases from V and 3 bases from J, leaving 9 bases between. Germline assignment: CDR1 MRHNA and CDR2 SNTAGT. The chain's CDR3 is CASSVDGDTGELFF. CDR3 nucleotides: TGTGCCAGCAGTGTGGACGGGGACACCGGGGAGCTGTTTTTT.

The chain links TRBV4-1 to TRBJ2-5, with TRBD2 identical over 8 bases. This CDR3 comprises 16 residues. The V gene end was trimmed by 4 bases and the J gene end by 1 base; junction bases not matched to a gene: 8. Germline-derived CDR1 and CDR2 are MGHRA and YSYEKL. The CDR3, as DNA: TGCGCCAGCAGCCCGGCAGCGGGAGTTGTCCAAGAGACCCAGTACTTC. Translating gives CASSPAAGVVQETQYF.

V is TRBV4-3 and J is TRBJ2-7; 10 nucleotides match TRBD1. Trimming removed 1 base from V and 2 bases from J; junction bases left unmatched: 2. Germline CDR1 is LGHNA and CDR2 is YSLEER. The CDR3 runs to 15 residues. CDR3 loop: CASSQGTGGTYEQYF. The CDR3 bases are TGCGCCAGCAGCCAAGGGACAGGGGGAACCTACGAGCAGTACTTC.

The J gene is TRBJ2-1, the V gene TRBV5-1; D is possibly TRBD1 (6 bases). The CDR3 extends over 15 amino acids. Trimming pared 3 bases from V and 9 bases from J, leaving 19 bases between. The germline V gene encodes CDR1 SGHRS and CDR2 YFSETQ. CDR3 sequence (DNA): TGCGCCAGCAGCTCGACAGGCTCCTGGGGTGGTGAGCAGTTCTTC. Residues: CASSSTGSWGGEQFF.

J is TRBJ1-5 and V is TRBV6-5; no firm D call. The CDR3 is 13 residues long. The V end lost 8 bases, the J end lost 1 base, and 9 bases lay between the germline ends. Germline values: CDR1 MNHEY, CDR2 SVGAGI. CDR3 loop: CASRASSNQPQHF. The DNA of the CDR3 is TGTGCCAGCCGAGCATCAAGCAATCAGCCCCAGCATTTT.

The genes are TRBV6-6 and TRBJ2-3; D might be TRBD2 (6 bases). This CDR3 has 15 residues. The V and J ends lost 5 bases and 2 bases respectively, with 14 bases between them. The germline V gene has CDR1 MNHNY and CDR2 SVGAGI (reference sequence). This chain's CDR3 is CASSGGLQNTDTQYF. Here the CDR3 DNA reads TGTGCCAGCAGTGGGGGACTCCAAAACACAGATACGCAGTATTTT.

This rearrangement joins TRBV10-2 to TRBJ2-7; tentatively, D is TRBD2 (6 bases). V shed 2 bases and J shed 0 bases, with 17 bases lying between them. From germline, CDR1 is WSHSY and CDR2 SAAADI. CDR3 size: 17 residues. CDR3 protein: CASSEAGLPRPSYEQYF. The CDR3 DNA follows: TGCGCCAGCAGTGAGGCGGGACTCCCAAGGCCCTCCTACGAGCAGTACTTC.

J is TRBJ2-1 and V is TRBV14; 8 bases align to TRBD1. The V gene end was trimmed by 2 bases and the J gene end by 7 bases; junction bases not matched to a gene: 7. The CDR3 runs to 15 residues. Germline V lookup: CDR1 SGHDN, CDR2 FVKESK. CDR3 nucleotides: TGTGCCAGCAGCCAAAGGAGGACAGGGTCAAATGAGCAGTTCTTC. This gives the protein CASSQRRTGSNEQFF. Combining the CDR3 with reference TRBV14 and TRBJ2-1 gives the whole variable domain EAGVTQFPSHSVIEKGQTVTLRCDPISGHDNLYWYRRVMGKEIKFLLHFVKESKQDESGMPNNRFLAERTGGTYSTLKVQPAELEDSGVYFCASSQRRTGSNEQFFGPGTRLTVL.

This clone occurred once. V is TRBV7-2 and J is TRBJ2-3; 9 positions agree with TRBD2. Germline CDR1 reads SGHTA; CDR2 reads FQGNSA. Trimming removed 5 bases from V and 3 bases from J; junction bases left unmatched: 6. This CDR3 is built from 15 residues. In DNA form, the CDR3 reads TGTGCCAGCAGCACAAGACTAGCGGCTACAGATACGCAGTATTTT. This encodes CASSTRLAATDTQYF.

The chain links TRBV7-2 to TRBJ1-5; D is perhaps TRBD1 (5 bases). The V gene lost 2 bases and the J gene lost 4 bases, with 9 bases spanning the gap. This CDR3 has 14 amino acids. Germline V gives CDR1 SGHTA, CDR2 FQGNSA. The CDR3 loop is CASSLTTVNQPQHF. For the CDR3, the DNA is TGTGCCAGCAGCTTAACGACAGTTAATCAGCCCCAGCATTTT.

The V and J genes are TRBV29-1 and TRBJ2-1; TRBD2 might be the D (6 bases). Germline assignment: CDR1 SQVTM and CDR2 ANQGSEA. The CDR3 has 11 amino acids. The V and J ends lost 8 bases and 8 bases respectively, with 13 bases between them. The CDR3 region is CSTGETYEQFF. The CDR3 bases are TGCAGCACGGGGGAAACGTATGAGCAGTTCTTC.

The chain carries TRBV4-1 and TRBJ1-1, with 7 bases lining up with TRBD1. The germline CDR1 and CDR2 sequences are MGHRA and YSYEKL. The CDR3 consists of 14 residues. Trimming removed 4 bases from V and 0 bases from J; junction bases left unmatched: 2. The CDR3 region has the DNA TGCGCCAGCAGCCCAGGGGGAATGAACACTGAAGCTTTCTTT. It yields the protein CASSPGGMNTEAFF.

V usage is TRBV11-3 and J usage is TRBJ2-1, with a possible D match to TRBD1 (5 bases). CDR3 length: 14 residues. Germline V gene lookup returns CDR1 SGHNT and CDR2 YENEEA. The V end lost 1 base, the J end lost 9 bases, and 13 bases lay between the germline ends. CDR3 nucleotides: TGTGCCAGCAGCTTAGGACTCACAGGTGGTGAGCAGTTCTTC. It is translated as CASSLGLTGGEQFF.

V usage is TRBV21-1 and J usage is TRBJ2-7; the table names TRBD2, a call not compared with the DNA. TRBV21-1 is assigned pseudogene status. The CDR3 runs 17 residues. CDR3 DNA sequence: TGTGCCAGCAGCAAAGTACTCGGACTAGCGGGAGATGACGAGCAGTACTTC. This codes for CASSKVLGLAGDDEQYF.